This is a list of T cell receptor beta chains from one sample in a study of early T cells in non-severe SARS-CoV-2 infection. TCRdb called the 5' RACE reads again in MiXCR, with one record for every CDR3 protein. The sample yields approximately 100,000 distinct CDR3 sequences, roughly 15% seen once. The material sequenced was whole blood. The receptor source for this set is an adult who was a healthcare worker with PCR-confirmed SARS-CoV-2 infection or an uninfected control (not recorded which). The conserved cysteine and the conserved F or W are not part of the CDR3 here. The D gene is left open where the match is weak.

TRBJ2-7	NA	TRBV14	ASSQGSVEQY
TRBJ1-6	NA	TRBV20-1	ASGLNSPLH
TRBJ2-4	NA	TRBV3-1	ASSQGYIQY
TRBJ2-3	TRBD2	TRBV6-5	ASSPLAGVDTQY
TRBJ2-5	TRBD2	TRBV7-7	ASKRLAGRFGEETQY
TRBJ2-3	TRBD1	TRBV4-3	ASSQGPRGGRADTQY
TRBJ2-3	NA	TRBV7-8	ASSSPGASSTDTQY
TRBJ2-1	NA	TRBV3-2	ASQGSEQF
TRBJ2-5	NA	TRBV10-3	AISAAGSEETQY
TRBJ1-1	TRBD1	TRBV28	ASSLTQGASEAF
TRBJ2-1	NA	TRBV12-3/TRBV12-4	ASSFPDLSSYNEQF
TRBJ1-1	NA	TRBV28	ASSYQTGRAF
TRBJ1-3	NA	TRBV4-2	ASSPRGLSGNTIY
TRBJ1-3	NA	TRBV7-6	ASSRMDGISENTIY
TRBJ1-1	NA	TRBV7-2	ASRPGQTNTEAF
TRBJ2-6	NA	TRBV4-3	ASSHEGGGFTGANVLT
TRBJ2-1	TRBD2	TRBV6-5	ASSYKTILATAYNEQF
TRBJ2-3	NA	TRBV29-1	SVEGGPGDTQY
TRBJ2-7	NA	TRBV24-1	ATFCADSYEQY
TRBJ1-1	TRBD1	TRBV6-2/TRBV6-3	ASSQTGGRNTEAF
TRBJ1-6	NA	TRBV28	ASSLSGQNPYNSPLH
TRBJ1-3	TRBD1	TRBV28	ASTTTGVYSGNTIY